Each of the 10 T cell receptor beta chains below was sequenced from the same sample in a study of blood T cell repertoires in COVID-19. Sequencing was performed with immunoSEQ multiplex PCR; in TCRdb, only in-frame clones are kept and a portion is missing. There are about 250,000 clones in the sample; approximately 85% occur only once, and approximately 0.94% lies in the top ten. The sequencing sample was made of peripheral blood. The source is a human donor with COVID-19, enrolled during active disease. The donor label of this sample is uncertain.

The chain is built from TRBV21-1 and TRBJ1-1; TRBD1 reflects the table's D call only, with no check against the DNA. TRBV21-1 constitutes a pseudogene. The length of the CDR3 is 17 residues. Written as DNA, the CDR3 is TGTGCCAGCAGCACCCCGGGGACAGGCAGCGGGAACACTGAAGCTTTCTTT. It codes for CASSTPGTGSGNTEAFF.

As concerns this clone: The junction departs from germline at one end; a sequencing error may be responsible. The CDR3 bases are TGTGCCAGCAGCTCTGCCGGGAACGCTGAAGCTTTCTTT. Its translation is CASSSAGNAEAFF. The chain has TRBV7-2 and TRBJ1-1; D ambiguous. The CDR3 contains 13 residues. CDR1 and CDR2 from the germline V gene are SGHTA and FQGNSA.

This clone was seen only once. CDR3 in amino acids: CAVVDRGNGYTF. In nucleotides, the CDR3 is TGTGCCGTAGTTGACAGGGGCAATGGCTACACCTTC. The chain employs TRBV19 and TRBJ1-2; the match to TRBD1 covers 8 bases. Germline values: CDR1 LNHDA, CDR2 SQIVND (reference sequence). The CDR3 loop spans 12 amino acids. Trimming removed 11 bases from V and 6 bases from J; junction bases left unmatched: 8.

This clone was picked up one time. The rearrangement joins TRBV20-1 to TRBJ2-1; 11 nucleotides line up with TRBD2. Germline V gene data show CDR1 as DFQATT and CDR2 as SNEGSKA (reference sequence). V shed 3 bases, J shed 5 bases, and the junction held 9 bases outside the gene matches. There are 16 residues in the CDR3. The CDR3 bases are TGCAGTGCTAGTTATGCGGGGACTAGCGGAAACAATGAGCAGTTCTTC. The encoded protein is CSASYAGTSGNNEQFF.

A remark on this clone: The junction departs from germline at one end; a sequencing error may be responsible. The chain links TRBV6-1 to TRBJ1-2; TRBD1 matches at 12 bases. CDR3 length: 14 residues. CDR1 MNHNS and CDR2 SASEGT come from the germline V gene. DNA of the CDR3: TGTGCCAGCAGTGAAGGTTGGGACAGGGGGCTGTCCCGCTTC. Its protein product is CASSEGWDRGLSRF.

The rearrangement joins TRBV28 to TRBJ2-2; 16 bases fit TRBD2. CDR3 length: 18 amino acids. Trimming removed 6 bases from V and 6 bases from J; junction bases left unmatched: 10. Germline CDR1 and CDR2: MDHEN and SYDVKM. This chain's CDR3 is CASSPGGLAGGGSGELFF. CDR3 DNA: TGTGCCAGCAGCCCCGGGGGACTAGCGGGAGGGGGGTCCGGGGAGCTGTTTTTT.

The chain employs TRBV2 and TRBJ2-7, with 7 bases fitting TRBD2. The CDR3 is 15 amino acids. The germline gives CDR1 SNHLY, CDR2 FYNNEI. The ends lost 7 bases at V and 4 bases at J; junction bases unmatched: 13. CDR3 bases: TGTGCCAGCACCCAGTCGGTAGCGGGCCGTTACGAGCAGTACTTC. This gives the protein CASTQSVAGRYEQYF.

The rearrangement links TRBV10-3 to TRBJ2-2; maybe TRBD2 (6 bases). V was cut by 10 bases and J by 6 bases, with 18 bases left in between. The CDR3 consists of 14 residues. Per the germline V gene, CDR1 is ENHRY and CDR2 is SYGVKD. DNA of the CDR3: TGTGCCAGCGGGGAGGCTCCCCTCGCCGGGGAGCTGTTTTTT. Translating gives CASGEAPLAGELFF.

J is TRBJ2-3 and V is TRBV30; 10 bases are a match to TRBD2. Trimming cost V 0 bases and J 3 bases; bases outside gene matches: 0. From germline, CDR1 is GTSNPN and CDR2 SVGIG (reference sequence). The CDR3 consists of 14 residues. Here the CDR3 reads CAWSVAGGTDTQYF. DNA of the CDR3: TGTGCCTGGAGTGTAGCGGGAGGGACAGATACGCAGTATTTT. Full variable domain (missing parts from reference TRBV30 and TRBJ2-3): SQTIHQWPATLVQPVGSPLSLECTVEGTSNPNLYWYRQAAGRGLQLLFYSVGIGQISSEVPQNLSASRPQDRQFILSSKKLLLSDSGFYLCAWSVAGGTDTQYFGPGTRLTVL.

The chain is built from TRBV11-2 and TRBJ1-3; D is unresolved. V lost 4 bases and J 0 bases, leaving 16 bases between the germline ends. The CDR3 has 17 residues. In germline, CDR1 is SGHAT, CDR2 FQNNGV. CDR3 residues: CASSSPLDTFSGNTIYF. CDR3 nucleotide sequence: TGTGCCAGCAGCTCCCCTCTCGACACCTTCTCTGGAAACACCATATATTTT. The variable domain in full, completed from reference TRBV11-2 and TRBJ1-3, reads EAGVAQSPRYKIIEKRQSVAFWCNPISGHATLYWYQQILGQGPKLLIQFQNNGVVDDSQLPKDRFSAERLKGVDSTLKIQPAKLEDSAVYLCASSSPLDTFSGNTIYFGEGSWLTVV.